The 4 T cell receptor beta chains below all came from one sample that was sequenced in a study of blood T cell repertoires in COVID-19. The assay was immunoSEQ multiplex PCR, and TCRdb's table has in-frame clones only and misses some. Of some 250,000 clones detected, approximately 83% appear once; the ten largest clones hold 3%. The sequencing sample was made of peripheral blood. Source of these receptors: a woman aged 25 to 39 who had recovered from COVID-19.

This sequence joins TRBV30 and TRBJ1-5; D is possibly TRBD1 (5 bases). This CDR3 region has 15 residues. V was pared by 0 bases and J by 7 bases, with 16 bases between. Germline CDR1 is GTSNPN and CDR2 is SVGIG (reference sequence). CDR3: CAWSVPGGNGQPQHF. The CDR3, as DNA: TGTGCCTGGAGTGTACCGGGGGGGAACGGACAGCCCCAGCATTTT.

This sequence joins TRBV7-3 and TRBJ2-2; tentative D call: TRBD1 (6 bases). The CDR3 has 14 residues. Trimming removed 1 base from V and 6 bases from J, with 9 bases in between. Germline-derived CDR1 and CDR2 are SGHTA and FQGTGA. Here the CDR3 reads CASSLSEGAGELFF. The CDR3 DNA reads TGTGCCAGCAGCTTAAGTGAGGGGGCCGGGGAGCTGTTTTTT.

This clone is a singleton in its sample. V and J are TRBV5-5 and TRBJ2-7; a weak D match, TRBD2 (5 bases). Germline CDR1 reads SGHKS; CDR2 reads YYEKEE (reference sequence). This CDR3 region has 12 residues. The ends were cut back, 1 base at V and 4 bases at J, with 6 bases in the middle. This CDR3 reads CASSLSGYEQYF. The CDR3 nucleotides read TGTGCCAGCAGCTTGAGCGGATACGAGCAGTACTTC.

CDR3 in DNA: TGTGCCAGCAGCCAAAGTTCCAGGGAAAAACTGTTTTTT. Its translation is CASSQSSREKLFF. The genes are TRBV3-1 (or the pseudogene TRBV3-2) and TRBJ1-4; no clear D gene. The germline V gene encodes CDR1 LGHDT and CDR2 YNNKEL (reference sequence). The CDR3 totals 13 residues. V gave up 2 bases and J gave up 8 bases, with 9 bases separating them.